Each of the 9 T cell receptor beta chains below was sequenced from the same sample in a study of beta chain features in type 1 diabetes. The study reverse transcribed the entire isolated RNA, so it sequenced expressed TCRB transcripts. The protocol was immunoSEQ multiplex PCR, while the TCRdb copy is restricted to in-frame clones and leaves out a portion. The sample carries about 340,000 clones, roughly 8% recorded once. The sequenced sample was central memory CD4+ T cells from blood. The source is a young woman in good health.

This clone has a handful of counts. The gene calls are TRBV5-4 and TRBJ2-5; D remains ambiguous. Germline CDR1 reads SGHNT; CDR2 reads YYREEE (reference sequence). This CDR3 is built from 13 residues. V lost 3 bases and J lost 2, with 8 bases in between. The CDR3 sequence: CASSSRVQETQYF. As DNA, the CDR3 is TGTGCCAGCAGCTCAAGGGTTCAAGAGACCCAGTACTTC.

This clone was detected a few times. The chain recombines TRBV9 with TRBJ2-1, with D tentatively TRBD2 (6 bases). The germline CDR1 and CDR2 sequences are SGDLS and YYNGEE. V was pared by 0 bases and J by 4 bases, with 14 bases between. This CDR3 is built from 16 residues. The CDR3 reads CASSVAIAEIYNEQFF. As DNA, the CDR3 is TGTGCCAGCAGCGTAGCTATAGCGGAGATATACAATGAGCAGTTCTTC.

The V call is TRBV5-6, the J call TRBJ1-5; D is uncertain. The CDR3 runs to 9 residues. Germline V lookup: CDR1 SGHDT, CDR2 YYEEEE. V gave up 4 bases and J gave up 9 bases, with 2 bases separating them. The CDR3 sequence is CASSLPQHF. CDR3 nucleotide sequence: TGTGCCAGCAGCCTGCCCCAGCATTTT.

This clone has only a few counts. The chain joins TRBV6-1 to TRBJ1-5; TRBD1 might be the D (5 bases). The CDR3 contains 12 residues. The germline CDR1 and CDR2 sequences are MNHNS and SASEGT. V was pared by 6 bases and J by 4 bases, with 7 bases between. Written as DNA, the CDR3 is TGTGCCAGCAGGGGGACGAATCAGCCCCAGCATTTT. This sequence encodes CASRGTNQPQHF.

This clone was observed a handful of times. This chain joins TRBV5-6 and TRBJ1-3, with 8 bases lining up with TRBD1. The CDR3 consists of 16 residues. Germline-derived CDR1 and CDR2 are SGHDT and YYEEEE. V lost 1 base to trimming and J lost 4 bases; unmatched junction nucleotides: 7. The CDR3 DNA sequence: TGTGCCAGCAGCTTGAACGGGTGGGACAGGGGAAACACCATATATTTT. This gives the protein CASSLNGWDRGNTIYF.

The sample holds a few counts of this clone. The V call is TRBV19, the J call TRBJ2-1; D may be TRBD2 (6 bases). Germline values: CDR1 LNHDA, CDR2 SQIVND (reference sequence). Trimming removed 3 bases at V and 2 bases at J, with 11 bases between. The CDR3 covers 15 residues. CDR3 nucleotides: TGTGCCAGTAGTATTGAGCGGGCACCCTACAATGAGCAGTTCTTC. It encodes CASSIERAPYNEQFF.

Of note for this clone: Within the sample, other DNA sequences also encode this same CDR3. The CDR3 here is CASSYGQGNQPQHF. DNA for the CDR3: TGTGCCAGCAGTTACGGGCAGGGCAATCAGCCCCAGCATTTT. The rearrangement joins TRBV6-5 to TRBJ1-5; no reliable D call. The ends were cut back, 2 bases at V and 2 bases at J, with 7 bases in the middle. Germline-derived CDR1 and CDR2 are MNHEY and SVGAGI. The CDR3 consists of 14 residues.

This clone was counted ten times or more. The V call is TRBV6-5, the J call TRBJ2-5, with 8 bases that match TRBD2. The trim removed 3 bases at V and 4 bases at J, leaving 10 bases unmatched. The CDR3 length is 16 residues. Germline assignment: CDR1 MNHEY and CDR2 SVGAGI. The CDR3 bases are TGTGCCAGCAGTTATTGGTTAGCGGGATCCACAGAGACCCAGTACTTC. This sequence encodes CASSYWLAGSTETQYF.

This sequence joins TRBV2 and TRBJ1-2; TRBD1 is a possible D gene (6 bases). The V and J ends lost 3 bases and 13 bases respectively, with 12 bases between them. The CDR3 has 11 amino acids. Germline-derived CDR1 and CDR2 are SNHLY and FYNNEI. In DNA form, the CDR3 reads TGTGCCAGCAGTGAGGGGGTCAGGGGCACCTTC. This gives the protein CASSEGVRGTF. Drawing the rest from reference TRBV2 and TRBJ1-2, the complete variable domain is EPEVTQTPSHQVTQMGQEVILRCVPISNHLYFYWYRQILGQKVEFLVSFYNNEISEKSEIFDDQFSVERPDGSNFTLKIRSTKLEDSAMYFCASSEGVRGTFGSGTRLTVV.